This TCR beta chain derives from a study of T cell changes during pregnancy in multiple sclerosis. Germline V gene lookup returns CDR1 SEHNR and CDR2 FQNEAQ (reference sequence). The CDR3 runs to 14 residues. V gave up 0 bases and J gave up 4 bases, with 10 bases separating them. Assay: immunoSEQ multiplex PCR; the TCRdb copy retains only in-frame clones and omits some. The sample shows 55,000 to 70,000 clones, roughly 87% of them seen only once. The sequence was obtained from a female donor with multiple sclerosis, enrolled in a pregnancy study. The V and J genes are TRBV7-9 and TRBJ2-7, with D possibly TRBD2 on 5 matching bases. This specimen consisted of peripheral blood, obtained in the first trimester of pregnancy. The CDR3 region is CASSLASRGYEQYF. Written as DNA, the CDR3 is TGTGCCAGCAGCTTAGCCTCTCGCGGGTACGAGCAGTACTTC.